This T cell receptor beta chain was obtained from a study of Ad26.COV2.S vaccination and SARS-CoV-2 variants. Whole-study context: Into the muscle, Ad26.COV2.S was dosed once or twice, 56 days apart. Findings and caveats of the study: Vaccine and placebo groups showed comparable non-spike TCR breadth. Quantification of TCR breadth and depth may have yielded underestimates of total T cell responses.

The treatment: about 20 received Ad26.COV2.S at low or high dose, single or two shots; roughly five received placebo; per-sample allocation not given. Collection of the samples took place on day 63 after the first injection of vaccine or placebo. As concerns this clone: Its antigen is unknown.

Looked up from germline, CDR1 is KGHSH and CDR2 is LQKENI. This CDR3 region has 13 residues. V shed 2 bases and J shed 4 bases, with 9 bases lying between them. Assay: immunoSEQ multiplex PCR; the TCRdb copy retains only in-frame clones and omits some. The sample contains about 500,000 clones, about 88% of which appear only once. This TCR derives from a person aged 18-60 years who received the Ad26.COV2.S COVID-19 vaccine or a placebo. The rearrangement uses TRBV18 and TRBJ2-7; unclear D gene. The sample in question was peripheral blood, obtained in a trial of Ad26.COV2.S vaccine versus placebo. CDR3 loop: CASSPGVPYEQYF. CDR3 DNA: TGTGCCAGCTCACCAGGGGTTCCTTACGAGCAGTACTTC.